The rows below give T cell receptor beta chains drawn from one sample of a study of blood T cells in healthy people across ages. Using its own MiXCR run on the 5' RACE reads, TCRdb lists one record per CDR3 protein. Here the sample spans 1.5 million to 2 million distinct CDR3 sequences, about 35% being singletons. Sequenced input: blood. The receptors originated from a woman in her twenties or thirties in good health. Each CDR3 is given with its conserved first and last residue. A D gene is named only where the DNA matches it firmly. Some rows have no size entry. The others give once, few or many, or a class for an expanded clone.

V	J	size	D	CDR3	DNA
TRBV7-9	TRBJ1-2	-	-	CASSSISGDDGYTF	TGTGCCAGCAGCTCAATCTCTGGGGATGATGGCTACACCTTC
TRBV2	TRBJ2-7	-	TRBD2	CASTGLGNTYEQYF	TGTGCCAGCACCGGACTAGGAAACACCTACGAGCAGTACTTC
TRBV4-1	TRBJ2-3	few	TRBD1	CASSHLDRGLVDTQYF	TGCGCCAGCAGCCACCTCGACAGGGGGCTGGTAGATACGCAGTATTTT
TRBV6-2/TRBV6-3	TRBJ2-1	few	-	CASSPLPQGSYNEQFF	TGTGCCAGCAGTCCGCTACCACAGGGTTCCTACAATGAGCAGTTCTTC
TRBV6-2/TRBV6-3	TRBJ2-1	-	-	CASSYQSYNEQFF	TGTGCCAGCAGTTACCAGTCCTACAATGAGCAGTTCTTC
TRBV7-9	TRBJ1-6	-	TRBD1	CASSWDSHNSPLHF	TGTGCCAGCAGCTGGGACAGCCATAATTCACCCCTCCACTTT
TRBV4-1	TRBJ1-1	few	TRBD1	CASSQDAMRQGGMNTEAFF	TGCGCCAGCAGCCAAGACGCAATGAGGCAGGGGGGGATGAACACTGAAGCTTTCTTT
TRBV20-1	TRBJ2-1	many	TRBD2	CSARAPAGGVYNEQFF	TGCAGTGCTAGAGCGCCGGCCGGGGGGGTCTACAATGAGCAGTTCTTC
TRBV15	TRBJ2-7	-	-	CATKDRGLESYEQYF	TGTGCCACCAAAGACAGGGGACTAGAGTCCTACGAGCAGTACTTC
TRBV12-3/TRBV12-4	TRBJ1-1	few	-	CASSFGGASNTEAFF	TGTGCCAGCAGTTTCGGGGGGGCCTCGAACACTGAAGCTTTCTTT
TRBV29-1	TRBJ1-4	-	-	CSVGGAWNEKLFF	TGCAGCGTGGGGGGGGCGTGGAATGAAAAACTGTTTTTT
TRBV29-1	TRBJ2-1	many	TRBD2	CSVTGTSSFREQFF	TGCAGCGTGACCGGGACTAGTTCATTCCGTGAGCAGTTCTTC
TRBV12-3/TRBV12-4	TRBJ2-7	-	-	CASSSVGNSYEQYF	TGTGCCAGCAGTTCCGTCGGAAACTCCTACGAGCAGTACTTC
TRBV27	TRBJ2-7	many	TRBD2	CASSLSGTTYEQYF	TGTGCCAGCAGTTTATCTGGGACTACCTACGAGCAGTACTTC
TRBV12-3/TRBV12-4	TRBJ2-7	-	-	CASATGKKAYEQYF	TGTGCCAGTGCTACAGGGAAGAAAGCCTACGAGCAGTACTTC
TRBV7-9	TRBJ2-3	few	-	CASSFEGWDDTQYF	TGTGCCAGCAGCTTTGAAGGGTGGGACGATACGCAGTATTTT
TRBV18	TRBJ2-3	-	-	CASSPSLNTDTQYF	TGTGCCAGCTCACCATCCCTCAACACAGATACGCAGTATTTT
TRBV5-1	TRBJ2-7	-	-	CASSFQGVFYEQYF	TGCGCCAGCAGCTTTCAAGGGGTTTTCTACGAGCAGTACTTC
TRBV27	TRBJ2-1	-	TRBD2	CASSLSSGGSWNEQFF	TGTGCCAGCAGTTTATCTAGCGGGGGGAGTTGGAATGAGCAGTTCTTC
TRBV7-9	TRBJ1-2	-	TRBD1	CASSSEVLTGDYGYTF	TGTGCCAGCAGCTCCGAAGTTTTGACAGGGGACTATGGCTATACCTTC
TRBV10-3	TRBJ2-7	-	-	CAISGDEKYEQYF	TGTGCCATCAGTGGGGACGAGAAGTACGAGCAGTACTTC
TRBV20-1	TRBJ2-7	-	-	CSAAPSYEQYF	TGCAGTGCCGCCCCATCCTACGAGCAGTACTTC
TRBV20-1	TRBJ2-3	few	-	CSARDPAWGTYTQYF	TGCAGTGCTAGAGATCCGGCGTGGGGGACTTATACGCAGTATTTT
TRBV28	TRBJ1-4	-	-	CASRLNRVPNEKLFF	TGTGCCAGCAGGCTGAACAGGGTTCCTAATGAAAAACTGTTTTTT
TRBV7-9	TRBJ2-5	-	TRBD2	CASSKAGTTFSQETQYF	TGTGCCAGCAGCAAAGCCGGGACTACATTTTCACAAGAGACCCAGTACTTC
TRBV3-1	TRBJ1-2	-	-	CASSQLSAYQLGYTF	TGTGCCAGCAGCCAACTTTCGGCTTATCAACTTGGCTACACCTTC
TRBV3-1	TRBJ2-1	-	-	CASSHKNRDNEQFF	TGTGCCAGCAGCCATAAGAATCGGGACAATGAGCAGTTCTTC
TRBV30	TRBJ2-5	once	-	CAWRIVKETQYF	TGTGCCTGGAGGATAGTGAAAGAGACCCAGTACTTC
TRBV20-1	TRBJ2-3	-	-	CSARDTNTDTQYF	TGCAGTGCTAGAGACACCAACACAGATACGCAGTATTTT
TRBV3-1	TRBJ2-1	few	-	CASSQSFSYNEQFF	TGTGCCAGCAGCCAGAGTTTCTCCTACAATGAGCAGTTCTTC
TRBV7-9	TRBJ2-3	-	-	CASSFLGDETGLLLDTQYF	TGTGCCAGCAGCTTCCTGGGCGATGAAACAGGACTCCTCTTAGATACGCAGTATTTT
TRBV6-1	TRBJ2-1	-	-	CVSSERMGLNNEQFF	TGTGTCAGCAGTGAACGGATGGGCTTAAACAATGAGCAGTTCTTC
TRBV6-6	TRBJ1-2	-	TRBD1	CASSKGQGTNYGYTF	TGTGCCAGCAGTAAGGGACAGGGGACTAACTATGGCTACACCTTC
TRBV12-3/TRBV12-4	TRBJ2-3	-	TRBD2	CASSYSGASPRKDTQYF	TGTGCCAGCAGTTACAGCGGGGCGAGCCCGCGGAAAGATACGCAGTATTTT
TRBV9	TRBJ2-5	-	-	CASSVGRAEETQYF	TGTGCCAGCAGCGTAGGAAGGGCGGAAGAGACCCAGTACTTC
TRBV7-2	TRBJ1-4	few	-	CASSLERGEKLFF	TGTGCCAGCAGCTTAGAGCGGGGTGAAAAACTGTTTTTT
TRBV7-2	TRBJ2-1	-	-	CASSLSGVLSYNEQFF	TGTGCCAGCAGCCTATCGGGAGTTCTCTCCTACAATGAGCAGTTCTTC
TRBV12-3/TRBV12-4	TRBJ1-2	-	-	CASNPGSLIYGYTF	TGTGCCAGCAATCCAGGTTCCCTAATCTATGGCTACACCTTC
TRBV27	TRBJ2-3	few	TRBD2	CASRAGTSGTDTQYF	TGTGCCAGCAGGGCCGGGACTAGCGGCACAGATACGCAGTATTTT
TRBV5-1	TRBJ2-3	few	TRBD1	CASSSNPDRATDTQYF	TGCGCCAGCAGCTCGAACCCTGACAGGGCCACAGATACGCAGTATTTT
TRBV4-1	TRBJ1-6	-	-	CASSQDRQAEYNSSLHF	TGCGCCAGCAGCCAAGATAGACAGGCCGAATATAATTCATCCCTCCACTTT
TRBV27	TRBJ2-7	-	TRBD1	CASSLYSGGYSYEQYF	TGTGCCAGCAGTTTATATTCAGGGGGCTACTCCTACGAGCAGTACTTC
TRBV28	TRBJ2-7	-	TRBD1	CASSLFGTEYEQYF	TGTGCCAGCAGTTTATTCGGGACAGAGTACGAGCAGTACTTC
TRBV20-1	TRBJ2-1	few	TRBD2	CSAGGRDGLAGVGEQFF	TGCAGTGCTGGGGGTCGTGATGGACTAGCGGGGGTAGGTGAGCAGTTCTTC
TRBV27	TRBJ2-7	-	TRBD2	CASSPRQAGPQYF	TGTGCCAGCAGCCCCAGGCAAGCGGGACCCCAGTACTTC
TRBV29-1	TRBJ1-2	-	-	CSALLDHGYTF	TGCAGCGCCCTGCTGGACCATGGCTACACCTTC
TRBV20-1	TRBJ1-5	-	-	CSASPGGLGSNQPQHF	TGCAGTGCTAGTCCTGGAGGTTTGGGAAGCAATCAGCCCCAGCATTTT
TRBV2	TRBJ2-3	-	TRBD2	CASSDGRAIDTQYF	TGTGCCAGCAGTGACGGGAGGGCCATAGATACGCAGTATTTT
TRBV29-1	TRBJ2-5	many	-	CSVEVPGVGETQYF	TGCAGCGTTGAAGTTCCAGGGGTAGGAGAGACCCAGTACTTC
TRBV6-1	TRBJ1-1	-	-	CASSEIGIEAFF	TGTGCCAGCAGTGAAATAGGGATTGAAGCTTTCTTT
TRBV3-1	TRBJ2-1	few	TRBD2	CASRRTSGAGEQFF	TGTGCCAGCAGGCGGACTAGCGGAGCTGGCGAGCAGTTCTTC